This record concerns one TCR beta chain sequence. Its specificity is unknown. The data stem from a study of siplizumab effects on memory and regulatory T cells. Overall study findings and caveats: Unstimulated subsets were the mapping target of only a minor fraction of alloreactive clones.

The data were produced by immunoSEQ multiplex PCR, yet TCRdb's version contains in-frame clones alone and is incomplete. This table holds 50,000 or so clones, under 98% found once. Unstimulated naive, memory, effector memory and TEMRA subsets underwent sequencing in a few donor pairs. The CDR3 has 17 residues. Trimming took 2 bases from V and 4 from J, leaving 21 bases between them. From germline, CDR1 is SGDLS and CDR2 YYNGEE. The source material was naive CD4+ T cells sorted from blood. This chain joins TRBV9 and TRBJ2-5, with a possible D match to TRBD1 (8 bases). The receptor comes from a human donor in good health. In DNA form, the CDR3 reads TGTGCCAGCAGCGTTCTTTCCGGACAGGGAGGGAGAGAGACCCAGTACTTC. Encoded protein: CASSVLSGQGGRETQYF.